The rows below give T cell receptor beta chains drawn from one sample of a study of blood T cell repertoires in COVID-19. Libraries were prepared by immunoSEQ multiplex PCR; TCRdb keeps only in-frame clonotypes and omits some of them. This table has more than 85,000 clones, around 84% appearing once. Input material: peripheral blood. The receptors here all came from a man in his forties or fifties with active or convalescent COVID-19. Each CDR3 is given with its conserved first and last residue. D genes are given only for firm matches. Clone size is not always given. Where it is, it says once, few, many or a class for expanded clones.

>few|TRBJ1-4|TRBD1|TRBV11-2|14
CASSLQGAGEKLFF
TGTGCCAGCAGCTTACAGGGGGCAGGGGAAAAACTGTTTTTT
>-|TRBJ2-3|-|TRBV19|12
CASSRKQGTQYF
TGTGCCAGTAGTAGAAAACAGGGAACGCAGTATTTT
>-|TRBJ1-6|TRBD1|TRBV28|13
CASTTGGNSPLHF
TGTGCCAGCACCACAGGGGGAAATTCACCCCTCCACTTT
>-|TRBJ1-5|-|TRBV19|16
CASSIGTLNSNQPQHF
TGTGCCAGTAGTATAGGGACACTAAATAGCAATCAGCCCCAGCATTTT
>-|TRBJ2-6|-|TRBV19|17
CASSITGRGSGANVLTF
TGTGCCAGTAGTATAACTGGAAGGGGCTCTGGGGCCAACGTCCTGACTTTC
>-|TRBJ1-6|TRBD1|TRBV5-1|14
CASSGGQGASPLHF
TGCGCCAGCAGCGGCGGACAGGGGGCGTCACCCCTCCACTTT
>-|TRBJ1-2|TRBD1|TRBV7-9|13
CASSLQGADGYTF
TGTGCCAGCAGCTTACAGGGGGCTGATGGCTACACCTTC
>-|TRBJ1-2|TRBD1|TRBV18|15
CASSPLLPGQGDYTF
TGTGCCAGCTCACCACTCTTGCCGGGACAGGGCGACTACACCTTC
>-|TRBJ2-1|TRBD2|TRBV7-9|18
CASSPRNSGGGTYNEQFF
TGTGCCAGCAGCCCCCGGAATAGCGGGGGGGGAACTTACAATGAGCAGTTCTTC
>-|TRBJ1-6|TRBD1|TRBV6-6|14
CASNRDRGNSPLHF
TGTGCCAGCAACCGGGACAGGGGTAATTCACCCCTCCACTTT
>-|TRBJ2-5|TRBD2|TRBV6-6|14
CASSPAGRQETQYF
TGTGCCAGCAGTCCAGCGGGGAGGCAAGAGACCCAGTACTTC
>few|TRBJ1-1|TRBD1|TRBV10-3|16
CAISETLTGRQTEAFF
TGTGCCATCAGTGAGACTCTGACAGGGAGGCAGACTGAAGCTTTCTTT
>-|TRBJ2-3|TRBD2|TRBV9|19
CASSVGVGARGGVGDTQYF
TGTGCCAGCAGCGTAGGTGTAGGTGCTCGCGGGGGGGTTGGAGATACGCAGTATTTT
>-|TRBJ1-5|-|TRBV28|15
CASSFGSTSNQPQHF
TGTGCCAGCAGTTTCGGGTCAACTAGCAATCAGCCCCAGCATTTT
>-|TRBJ1-5|TRBD1|TRBV7-8|16
CASSSQDRGRFQPQHF
TGTGCCAGCAGCTCCCAAGACAGGGGGCGCTTCCAGCCCCAGCATTTT
>-|TRBJ1-3|-|TRBV9|17
CASSVTRTPQGGNTIYF
TGTGCCAGCAGCGTAACCAGGACACCTCAAGGGGGAAACACCATATATTTT
>-|TRBJ1-6|-|TRBV3-1/TRBV3-2|16
CASSQEGGGVNSPLHF
TGTGCCAGCAGCCAAGAGGGGGGGGGTGTTAATTCACCCCTCCACTTT
>-|TRBJ2-3|TRBD1|TRBV3-1/TRBV3-2|15
CASSPRTGGTDTQYF
TGTGCCAGCAGCCCCCGGACAGGTGGCACAGATACGCAGTATTTT
>once|TRBJ1-5|TRBD1|TRBV5-1|16
CASSPGQVNSNQPQHF
TGCGCCAGCAGCCCCGGACAGGTAAATAGCAATCAGCCCCAGCATTTT
>-|TRBJ2-1|TRBD2|TRBV25-1|13
CASSGGMYNEQFF
TGTGCCAGCAGCGGGGGGATGTACAATGAGCAGTTCTTC
>-|TRBJ1-1|-|TRBV20-1|15
CSASQVGLENTEAFF
TGCAGTGCTAGTCAGGTCGGACTGGAGAACACTGAAGCTTTCTTT
>-|TRBJ2-1|TRBD2|TRBV7-8|16
CASSNLAGGPGNEQFF
TGTGCCAGCAGCAATCTAGCGGGGGGGCCAGGCAATGAGCAGTTCTTC
>-|TRBJ1-1|-|TRBV28|13
CAARDSGGPEAFF
TGTGCCGCCCGGGACTCCGGAGGGCCTGAAGCTTTCTTT
>-|TRBJ1-6|TRBD1|TRBV27|15
CDPCVQGGRSSPLHF
TGTGACCCCTGCGTACAGGGGGGGCGCAGTTCACCCCTCCACTTT
>-|TRBJ2-1|-|TRBV15|14
CATSRGLALDEQFF
TGTGCCACCAGCAGAGGGCTAGCCTTAGATGAGCAGTTCTTC
>-|TRBJ2-1|TRBD2|TRBV11-2|16
CASRGLAGASHNEQFF
TGTGCCAGCAGGGGACTAGCGGGGGCGTCTCACAATGAGCAGTTCTTC
>-|TRBJ1-3|-|TRBV28|13
CASREGIGNTIYF
TGTGCCAGCCGGGAGGGGATTGGAAACACCATATATTTT
>-|TRBJ1-2|-|TRBV29-1|11
CSAPTPYGYTF
TGCAGCGCCCCTACTCCCTATGGCTACACCTTC
>-|TRBJ2-7|TRBD1|TRBV7-8|14
CASSLDRAGLEQYF
TGTGCCAGCAGCTTGGACAGGGCTGGACTCGAGCAGTACTTC
>-|TRBJ1-3|-|TRBV6-5|15
CASSYSVALGNTIYF
TGTGCCAGCAGTTACTCCGTGGCTCTCGGAAACACCATATATTTT
>-|TRBJ2-3|TRBD2|TRBV5-4|17
CASSLGSGGVSTDTQYF
TGTGCCAGCAGCTTGGGGTCCGGGGGGGTAAGCACAGATACGCAGTATTTT
>-|TRBJ2-1|-|TRBV27|14
CASSLSYQRNEQFF
TGTGCCAGCAGTTTATCGTACCAGCGGAATGAGCAGTTCTTC
>-|TRBJ1-5|TRBD1|TRBV19|14
CASSPGQADQPQHF
TGTGCCAGTAGCCCTGGACAGGCTGATCAGCCCCAGCATTTT
>-|TRBJ2-5|TRBD2|TRBV29-1|15
CSVAVGSGGEETQYF
TGCAGCGTTGCGGTGGGTAGCGGGGGAGAAGAGACCCAGTACTTC
>-|TRBJ1-2|-|TRBV28|11
CATTGNYGYTF
TGTGCCACGACAGGCAACTATGGCTACACCTTC
>few|TRBJ1-2|-|TRBV10-3|13
CAIAPGIDYGYTF
TGTGCCATAGCTCCAGGGATCGACTATGGCTACACCTTC
>-|TRBJ2-2|-|TRBV11-2|12
CAISKNTGELFF
TGTGCCATTTCAAAGAACACCGGGGAGCTGTTTTTT
>-|TRBJ1-2|TRBD1|TRBV6-5|15
CASKAGTGGQYGYTF
TGTGCCAGCAAGGCGGGGACAGGGGGCCAGTATGGCTACACCTTC
>once|TRBJ1-2|-|TRBV4-3|14
CASSHQLPSYGYTF
TGCGCCAGCAGCCACCAATTGCCCAGCTATGGCTACACCTTC
>-|TRBJ1-1|TRBD1|TRBV6-6|14
CASSLQGARTEAFF
TGTGCCAGCAGCCTACAGGGGGCCAGAACTGAAGCTTTCTTT
>-|TRBJ1-4|-|TRBV6-1|15
CASSEVGAFNEKLFF
TGTGCCAGCAGTGAAGTTGGAGCCTTTAATGAAAAACTGTTTTTT
>-|TRBJ1-5|TRBD1|TRBV19|18
CASSTPGTGGAGNQPQHF
TGTGCCAGTAGTACCCCCGGGACAGGGGGCGCGGGCAATCAGCCCCAGCATTTT
>-|TRBJ2-5|-|TRBV10-1|12
CASSRPGETQYF
TGCGCCAGCAGTCGTCCGGGTGAGACCCAGTACTTC
>-|TRBJ2-5|TRBD1|TRBV9|15
CASSPGQGAYETQYF
TGTGCCAGCAGCCCAGGACAGGGGGCATATGAGACCCAGTACTTC
>-|TRBJ2-7|-|TRBV4-3|15
CASSQGQNPSYEQYF
TGCGCCAGCAGCCAAGGACAGAACCCCTCCTACGAGCAGTACTTC
>once|TRBJ2-4|-|TRBV18|15
CASSPPNRDQNIQYF
TGTGCCAGCTCACCACCGAACAGGGACCAAAACATTCAGTACTTC
>-|TRBJ2-7|-|TRBV19|15
CASSITVKSSYEQYF
TGTGCCAGTAGTATCACCGTTAAGAGCTCCTACGAGCAGTACTTC